This is a list of T cell receptor beta chains from one sample in a study of cytomegalovirus exposure and HLA in healthy donors. Libraries were prepared by immunoSEQ multiplex PCR; TCRdb keeps only in-frame clonotypes and omits some of them. The sample holds about 200,000 clones, around 80% seen once. Sequencing was carried out using PBMCs. The receptors originated from a woman in her 30s in good health and CMV-seronegative. Both conserved end residues are part of each CDR3. The order of the fields is V gene, CDR3 protein.

>TRBV18
CASSPSNRGGGSPLHF
>TRBV5-1
CASSFGQGANEQFF
>TRBV7-9
CASKTSGTYEQYF
>TRBV15
CATSEIIPPYNEQFF
>TRBV4-1
CASSPLFSRGNHEQYF
>TRBV9
CASSVNWRDTEAFF
>TRBV5-4
CASSLAGRGLFTGELFF
>TRBV18
CASSPLRSEAFF
>TRBV19
CASSITDQYSNQPQHF
>TRBV28
CASTRGDINSPLHF
>TRBV6-1
CASSAGYYPRETQYF
>TRBV4-1
CASSPGWGQGQETQYF
>TRBV6-1
CASSEGTSGTYEQYF
>TRBV9
CASSVGGEATGELFF
>TRBV15
CATSRDSDGNTIYF
>TRBV19
CASSKGQGIIFQYF
>TRBV9
CASSATGTAETQYF
>TRBV5-8
CASSLTYQPQHF
>TRBV5-1
CASQSGPNSPLHF
>TRBV6-6
CASSSRLNSPLHF
>TRBV5-1
CASSLENSPLHF
>TRBV9
CASSVLVGLSEQFF
>TRBV6-5
CASSYRQGLAIGYTF
>TRBV11-2
CASSLDRGSANQPQHF
>TRBV13
CASSFEREHSYEQYF
>TRBV19
CASSIAGSTSLYEQYF
>TRBV5-4
CASSPDFYEQYF
>TRBV7-9
CASSFPGYNEQFF
>TRBV7-9
CASSGGLAGGSEQFF
>TRBV23-1
CASKSDGLDGYTF
>TRBV4-2
CASSSSGNTEAFF
>TRBV30
CAWALEDEKLFF
>TRBV2
CASYRERTEAFF
>TRBV5-1
CASSLFRETQYF
>TRBV25-1
CASSDLDRGYGYTF
>TRBV7-3
CASSLGGGSLEAFF
>TRBV5-1
CASSLDSGSDEQYF
>TRBV18
CASSPLTGTRNTGELFF
>TRBV2
CASSRQGTDQPQHF
>TRBV19
CASRGAQLRGQPQHF
>TRBV19
CATGRRQAVYGYTF
>TRBV4-1
CASSQVGAGDYQPQHF
>TRBV12-2
CASRPRGLETQYF
>TRBV7-7
CASSYGTGGAETQYF
>TRBV6-1
CASSGETGGNYEQYF
>TRBV9
CASSHGQGQSYEQYF
>TRBV7-6
CASSLARGSDEQFF
>TRBV25-1
CASSESSGTANQPQHF
>TRBV10-2
CASRLSGRDEQYF
>TRBV6-1
CASILHTNYGYTF
>TRBV19
CASSISLAGGTTDTQYF
>TRBV5-1
CASSLGSSGRNEKLFF
>TRBV30
CAWRKGAVSSYNEQFF
>TRBV5-4
CASSLTTSGQETQYF
>TRBV11-2
CASSSSGGTLKYTDTQYF
>TRBV7-2
CASSLASGGAYEQYF
>TRBV4-1
CASSQDWQVYEAFF
>TRBV2
CASSELSGGNQPQHF
>TRBV28
CASSSRETQYF
>TRBV7-8
CASSSRTVPYEQYF